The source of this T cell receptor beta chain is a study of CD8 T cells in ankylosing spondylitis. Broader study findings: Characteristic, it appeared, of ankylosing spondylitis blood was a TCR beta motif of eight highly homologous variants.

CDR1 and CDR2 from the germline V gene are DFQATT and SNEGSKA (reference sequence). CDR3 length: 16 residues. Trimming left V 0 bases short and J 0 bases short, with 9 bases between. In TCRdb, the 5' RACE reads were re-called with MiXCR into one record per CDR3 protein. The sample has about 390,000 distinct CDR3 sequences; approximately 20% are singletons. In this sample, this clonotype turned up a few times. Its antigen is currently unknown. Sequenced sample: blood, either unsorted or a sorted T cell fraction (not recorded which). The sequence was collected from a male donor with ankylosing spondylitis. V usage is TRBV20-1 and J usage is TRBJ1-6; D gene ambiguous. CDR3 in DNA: TGCAGTGCTAGAGATCTTGGGAGCTCCTATAATTCACCCCTCCACTTT. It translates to CSARDLGSSYNSPLHF.